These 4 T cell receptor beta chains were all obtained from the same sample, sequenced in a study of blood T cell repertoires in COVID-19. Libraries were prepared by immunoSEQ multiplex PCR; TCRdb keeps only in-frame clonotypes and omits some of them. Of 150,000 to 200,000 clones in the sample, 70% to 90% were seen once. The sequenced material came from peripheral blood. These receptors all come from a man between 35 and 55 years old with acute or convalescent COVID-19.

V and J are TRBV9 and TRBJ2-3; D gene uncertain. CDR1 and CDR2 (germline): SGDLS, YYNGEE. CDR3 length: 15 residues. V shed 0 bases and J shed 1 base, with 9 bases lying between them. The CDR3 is CASSVGAPGTDTQYF. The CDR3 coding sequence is TGTGCCAGCAGCGTAGGAGCGCCGGGCACAGATACGCAGTATTTT.

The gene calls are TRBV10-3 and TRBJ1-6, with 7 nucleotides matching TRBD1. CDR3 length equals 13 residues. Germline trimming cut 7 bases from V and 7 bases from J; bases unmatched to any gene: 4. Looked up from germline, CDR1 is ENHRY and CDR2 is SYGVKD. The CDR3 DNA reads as TGTGCCATCATGGGGGACAGAAATTCACCCCTCCACTTT. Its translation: CAIMGDRNSPLHF.

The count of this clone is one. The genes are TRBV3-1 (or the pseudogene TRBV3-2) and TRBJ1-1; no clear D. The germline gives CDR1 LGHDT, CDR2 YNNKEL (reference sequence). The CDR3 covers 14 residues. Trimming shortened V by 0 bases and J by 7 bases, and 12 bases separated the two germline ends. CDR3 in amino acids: CASSQEGDRGEAFF. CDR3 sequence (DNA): TGTGCCAGCAGCCAAGAGGGAGACCGGGGTGAAGCTTTCTTT.

The CDR3 loop reads CSVDVTGAGLNEQYF. The CDR3 nucleotides read TGCAGCGTTGACGTCACTGGGGCTGGCTTGAACGAGCAGTACTTC. This chain links TRBV29-1 with TRBJ2-7; D possibly corresponds to TRBD1 (5 bases). Trimming left V 3 bases short and J 5 bases short, with 20 bases between. Per the germline V gene, CDR1 is SQVTM and CDR2 is ANQGSEA. This CDR3 is 15 amino acids long.